This T cell receptor (beta chain) was sequenced during a study of cytomegalovirus exposure and HLA in healthy donors. General study results and limits: The authors later found TCR association rates varying by HLA locus, with DRB1 most and HLA-C fewest.

Comments on this clone: The antigen is unknown.

Donors likely had unrecorded immune exposures despite being nominally healthy when sampled. The CDR3 is 16 amino acids. V lost 0 bases and J lost 8, with 17 bases in between. Germline V CDR1 and CDR2: SGDLS, YYNGEE. It was with 60 Vbeta and 13 Jbeta primers that the PCR ran. Study processing details: About 12 million shared chains were among the approximately 87 million unique TCR beta chains that a later analysis counted. Data came from immunoSEQ multiplex PCR; TCRdb stores just in-frame clones and leaves some out. V, J and clone size were drawn from that table, and D and trimming were deduced from the DNA. The sample lists about 140,000 clones, roughly 62% occurring once.

This chain joins TRBV9 and TRBJ1-4, with D perhaps matching TRBD1 (6 bases). The receptor was isolated from a male donor in good health and CMV-seronegative. The sample consisted of PBMCs. The CDR3 DNA sequence: TGTGCCAGCAGCGTAGGGGCACAGGGTTCGAGAGAAAAACTGTTTTTT. Protein product: CASSVGAQGSREKLFF.